This T cell receptor beta chain was identified in a study of cytomegalovirus exposure and HLA in healthy donors (dated by TCRdb to 2017 to 2019). About the investigation overall: An earlier analysis of several hundred of the donors reported about 280 Gb of sequence data and 117 million unique TCR beta sequences obtained from some 170 million T cells. An early release that covered approximately 600 HLA-typed donors contained around 330 gigabases of sequencing data and about 93 million unique TCR sequences. Of the 300 to 500 genotyped donors, approximately 80% were placed in the genetic ancestry cluster associated with self-reported Caucasian donors. The study was designed to test whether signatures of past pathogen exposure could be identified by cataloging public T cell receptors. The T cell repertoires of 550 to 850 subjects were profiled by immunosequencing and related to cytomegalovirus serostatus. Besides the first cohort of some 670 subjects, a separate validation cohort made up of roughly 120 different subjects was used. To predict cytomegalovirus infection status, the study brought together high-throughput TCR immunosequencing, statistical association of individual TCRs with disease status, and machine learning. In a later analysis, previously published TCR beta repertoires from more than 500 donors were re-analyzed and high-resolution HLA genotyping was added so that TCR occurrence patterns could be studied. In the later analysis, no new phenotypic data were used to find candidate immune exposures; instead, reliance was placed on TCR beta sequences and their occurrence across donors. An earlier analysis of a few hundred of the donors applied high-throughput TCR beta sequencing to assess whether each TCR beta V gene segment acted as functional or pseudogenic. Alongside the repertoire data, information on donor age, sex, ethnicity and CMV serostatus was compiled. A later genetic analysis took genome-wide SNP genotypes for about 55% of the 666 donors and used that subset as a discovery cohort. Every repertoire in the discovery cohort had been generated on one and the same sequencing platform. Class I and class II HLA loci were covered by the typing at four-digit resolution. The number of typed donors differed by locus: 629-630 for A, B, C, DRB1 and DQB1; approximately 520 for DQA1; 606 for DPA1; and some 430 for DPB1. Because of strong linkage in the cohort, a few DR-DQ haplotypes were treated as single units for association and clustering. Among roughly 400 genotyped donors of the cohort, an average of around 240,000 unique TCR beta nucleotide sequences was sequenced per donor, of which about 19% were non-productive.

In this sample, this clone turned up once. The specificity of this receptor is unknown. No much larger clonotype is one base removed from it; base qualities were not supplied. The library relied on the immunoSEQ multiplex PCR assay. The multiplex PCR relied on a mix of 60 forward primers for TCR Vbeta segments and 13 reverse primers for TCR Jbeta segments. The CDR3 region of rearranged TCR beta genes was amplified from genomic DNA with a multiplex PCR assay. The Illumina HiSeq System was used to sequence the amplified TCR beta libraries as 87-base-pair reads. The study's own analysis went as follows. A later analysis counted tens of millions of unique TCR beta chains across the 550 to 700 repertoires, and roughly 10 million of these chains were shared by at least two donors. Raw reads were error-corrected and collapsed into unique sequences with a nearest-neighbor algorithm that merged closely related sequences to remove PCR and sequencing errors. CDR3 sequences were aligned to IMGT reference sequences to assign V, D and J gene segments. Each retained sequence needed at least a six-nucleotide match to both a V gene segment and a J gene segment. Rearrangements were called productive when the CDR3 lacked stop codons and stayed in frame with V and J; all others were non-productive. CDR3 was defined by IMGT convention, running from the second conserved V-encoded cysteine to the conserved J-encoded phenylalanine. Sequences without an unambiguous match to a single V gene segment were excluded from the earlier analysis of about 600 of the donors. An earlier analysis of some 610 of the donors called V segments functional above 56.7% productive rearrangements and segregating when the between-donor standard deviation exceeded 5%. A statistical classification framework was developed to diagnose cytomegalovirus status using the catalog of TCR beta chain sequences. In a later analysis, V and J genes were assigned by comparing TCR nucleotide sequences against IMGT/GENE-DB human TR gene sequences. The TCRdist pipeline was used in a later analysis to assign CDR3 sequences and most-parsimonious VDJ recombination scenarios. In a later analysis, every TCR beta chain was defined by the combination of its CDR3 amino acid sequence and its V-gene family, and reads without a unique V-gene family were dropped. As a way to deal with suspected cross-contamination and a sequencing artifact, a later analysis dropped hundreds of nucleotide sequences that were highly shared and had low generation probability. For each public chain, a later analysis derived a clonal expansion index from normalized ranks of inferred template counts within each repertoire. In a later analysis, generation probabilities were computed using a VDJ recombination model fitted to out-of-frame rearrangements, and the results were checked against IGoR. A later analysis scored TCR-TCR, TCR-HLA and TCR-CMV co-occurrence with hypergeometric tests, applying a repertoire-size bias correction to TCR pairs. False discovery rates were estimated in a later analysis by permuting HLA or CMV assignments 20 times. A later analysis grouped co-occurring TCRs with DBSCAN, adding TCRdist sequence similarity when clustering within HLA-allele-positive subsets. Repertoires with fewer than 30,000 or more than 120,000 public chains were left out of co-occurrence clustering, as were about 5 repertoires with anomalous nucleotide sharing. This immuneACCESS table, as held by TCRdb, lists in-frame sequences with V and J called but not all clones. Of the missing ones, under half trace to an unresolved V gene in checked studies; the others have no known cause. D and trimming were read from the DNA, whereas the V and J calls and clone size are those reported in that table. The sample has under 250,000 clones on record, over 75% of them singletons. The top ten hold roughly 10% of the sample.

CDR1 and CDR2 are drawn from the germline V gene: MNHEY, SVGAGI. The CDR3 sequence holds 15 residues, the cysteine and phenylalanine included. The only DNA kept is the CDR3, 45 bases in frame from the first base. Trimming accounts for 7 bases at V and 5 bases at J, while the number of junction bases matched to no gene is 12. What the research found in general, with its limitations: At a false discovery rate of 0.05, a later analysis linked roughly 17,000 TCR beta sequences to specific HLA alleles. While some public TCRs were present in many individuals, most TCR sequences turned up only very rarely across donors. According to a later analysis, TCR association rates differed among HLA loci, with DRB1 alleles showing the most associated TCRs and HLA-C alleles showing the fewest. A group of highly shared sequence variants was considered likely to be a technical artifact of the sequencing pipeline. An earlier analysis of 587 of the donors showed that most TCR beta V segments appeared in productive rearrangements either about 90% or about 30% of the time, which broadly matched IMGT annotations. According to a later analysis, parvovirus B19, influenza, CMV and Epstein-Barr virus appeared linked to several top co-occurrence clusters. Because HLA typing was missing for some donors at each locus, association tests included only the typed subset. The study gave a list of over 150 TCR beta chains associated with cytomegalovirus. A further reported finding was that TCR beta sequences accurately predicted the HLA-A and HLA-B alleles for most subjects in the first cohort. When HLA alleles, especially DR and DQ, strongly co-occurred, attributing TCR associations to individual alleles was difficult. In both the original and validation cohorts, the classifier was reported to diagnose cytomegalovirus status with high specificity and sensitivity. A few of the identified cytomegalovirus-associated TCR beta chains were confirmed in vitro to be specific for cytomegalovirus antigens. According to a later analysis, most CMV-associated TCR beta chains appeared to be HLA-restricted, and the HLA associations seemed to be driven largely by CMV exposure. Over 15 rarely observed V segments, including chromosome 9 orphons, were excluded from the earlier analysis of a few hundred of the donors because counts were too low. A later genetic analysis associated a missense DCLRE1C variant with V-gene and J-gene trimming of TCR beta chains, and an independent cohort replicated the association. It was suggested by the authors that the approach could potentially be generalized to other disease states and immunological phenotypes. Compared with equally common non-associated chains, HLA-associated TCR beta chains in a later analysis were more clonally expanded and had lower generation probabilities. Only TCR beta chains were sequenced in this cohort, and the absence of alpha or paired-chain data limited detectable features. A later genetic analysis reported fewer N-insertions in productive TCRs among donors in an Asian-associated ancestry cluster than the approximately 670-donor mean. Linkage disequilibrium might explain the correlated functional status among segregating V segments, but an unknown experimental factor could not be ruled out. Presence/absence analyses assumed roughly uniform sequencing depth across donors, an assumption that may not hold. For the cohort, immune exposure information was limited to CMV serostatus. Because the 87-base-pair reads could not distinguish some IMGT-functional V segments, including TRBV6-2 and TRBV6-3, those segments were excluded.

The cohort comprised hundreds of healthy bone marrow donors. At the time of sampling, every cohort member was nominally healthy, though immune exposures that went unrecorded were likely present. The donor was CMV seropositive and belonged to the group of a few hundred seropositive cohort members. Each donor provided a peripheral blood sample, and peripheral blood mononuclear cells were used for TCR beta sequencing. The Qiagen DNeasy Blood Extraction Kit was used to extract genomic DNA from the blood cell samples. Recombination joined TRBV6-5 with TRBJ1-2; 8 nucleotides in the junction match TRBD1. Sequenced sample: PBMCs. The receptor was isolated from a woman between 45 and 65 years old in good health and CMV-seropositive. The CDR3 reads CASIPTGRGLYGYTF. DNA sequence: TGTGCCAGCATCCCTACGGGCAGGGGGCTATATGGCTACACCTTC.